This TCR beta chain was captured by sequencing in a study of T cells after yellow fever vaccination. MiXCR, run by TCRdb on the 5' RACE reads, gives a single entry per CDR3 protein. Of 240,000 or so distinct CDR3 sequences detected, 6.9% appear once; the ten largest clones hold approximately 0.87%. The V gene lost 10 bases and the J gene lost 4 bases, with 23 bases spanning the gap. The CDR3 totals 16 residues. Germline CDR1 and CDR2: SEHNR and FQNEAQ (reference sequence). The rearrangement uses TRBV7-9 and TRBJ2-1; the D gene is possibly TRBD2 (5 bases). The receptor's source is a man aged 25 to 40 who received the YFV17D yellow fever vaccine. Here the sequenced sample was CD4+ T cells sorted from PBMCs, taken 15 days after the yellow fever booster vaccination. In DNA, the CDR3 is TGTGCCACCTCCCCCGGGTCGGGGTTTATTTACAATGAGCAGTTCTTC. Encoded protein: CATSPGSGFIYNEQFF.